Listed below are T cell receptor beta chains from one sample, sequenced in a study of shared clonotypes between healthy human individuals. Data came from immunoSEQ multiplex PCR; TCRdb stores just in-frame clones and leaves some out. The sample lists 2 million to 2.5 million clones, more than 85% occurring once. Sequenced: naive CD4+ T cells from PBMCs. The receptors derive from a man aged 18 to 29 in good health. Some clones in this sample may be carry-over from other donors' samples. Both conserved end residues are part of each CDR3. D genes are given only for firm matches. Clone size is stated in some rows and not others, as once, few, many or a class when expanded.

J: TRBJ2-3; D: NA; V: TRBV9; size: NA; CDR3: CASSVLFSDTQYF; DNA: TGTGCCAGCAGCGTTCTCTTCTCAGATACGCAGTATTTT
J: TRBJ2-5; D: TRBD2; V: TRBV4-3; size: NA; CDR3: CASSQESQGGTSGKAQETQYF; DNA: TGCGCCAGCAGCCAAGAGAGCCAGGGCGGGACTAGCGGCAAAGCCCAAGAGACCCAGTACTTC
J: TRBJ2-3; D: NA; V: TRBV2; size: NA; CDR3: CASSLISGFGDTQYF; DNA: TGTGCCAGCAGTCTTATTAGCGGCTTTGGAGATACGCAGTATTTT
J: TRBJ2-7; D: TRBD2; V: TRBV10-1; size: NA; CDR3: CASGGPTSGRRDRPYEQYF; DNA: TGCGCCAGCGGAGGACCGACTAGCGGGAGAAGGGATAGGCCCTACGAGCAGTACTTC
J: TRBJ2-2; D: NA; V: TRBV4-1; size: NA; CDR3: CASSQGGVRRGTGELFF; DNA: TGCGCCAGCAGCCAAGGTGGAGTTCGAAGGGGCACCGGGGAGCTGTTTTTT
J: TRBJ2-1; D: TRBD2; V: TRBV28; size: NA; CDR3: CASSLGLAGYNEQFF; DNA: TGTGCCAGCAGTTTAGGACTAGCGGGCTACAATGAGCAGTTCTTC
J: TRBJ1-1; D: TRBD1; V: TRBV29-1; size: NA; CDR3: CSVVGVQGVNTEAFF; DNA: TGCAGCGTTGTAGGGGTACAGGGGGTGAACACTGAAGCTTTCTTT
J: TRBJ1-4; D: NA; V: TRBV5-3; size: NA; CDR3: CARADPGALGEKLFF; DNA: TGTGCCAGAGCGGACCCGGGCGCCCTGGGTGAAAAACTGTTTTTT
J: TRBJ1-1; D: NA; V: TRBV6-5; size: NA; CDR3: CASSGGHKGQTEAFF; DNA: TGTGCCAGCAGTGGGGGACATAAGGGTCAGACTGAAGCTTTCTTT
J: TRBJ2-5; D: NA; V: TRBV19; size: NA; CDR3: CASSRSVFTRETQYF; DNA: TGTGCCAGTAGTCGATCCGTCTTCACCAGAGAGACCCAGTACTTC
J: TRBJ1-1; D: NA; V: TRBV5-1; size: NA; CDR3: CASSLGLGSTEAFF; DNA: TGCGCCAGCAGCTTAGGTCTGGGGAGCACTGAAGCTTTCTTT
J: TRBJ2-5; D: TRBD2; V: TRBV7-9; size: NA; CDR3: CASSLGLLAGQETQYF; DNA: TGTGCCAGCAGCTTAGGCCTCCTAGCGGGCCAAGAGACCCAGTACTTC
J: TRBJ2-7; D: TRBD2; V: TRBV10-3; size: NA; CDR3: CAISERPGTKKIYEQYF; DNA: TGTGCCATCAGTGAGCGCCCCGGGACTAAAAAGATCTACGAGCAGTACTTC
J: TRBJ2-5; D: NA; V: TRBV15; size: NA; CDR3: CATSSLSTGTYSKTQYF; DNA: TGTGCCACCAGCAGTCTTTCCACCGGGACATATTCGAAGACCCAGTACTTC
J: TRBJ2-7; D: NA; V: TRBV6-5; size: once; CDR3: CASSYSFSTSTYEQYF; DNA: TGTGCCAGCAGTTACTCGTTTAGCACCTCTACCTACGAGCAGTACTTC
J: TRBJ2-2; D: NA; V: TRBV9; size: NA; CDR3: CASSVRLDYTGELFF; DNA: TGTGCCAGCAGCGTACGACTTGACTACACCGGGGAGCTGTTTTTT
J: TRBJ1-1; D: NA; V: TRBV7-9; size: few; CDR3: CASSLWGEDTEAFF; DNA: TGTGCCAGCAGCTTATGGGGGGAGGACACTGAAGCTTTCTTT
J: TRBJ2-2; D: NA; V: TRBV19; size: NA; CDR3: CASSIAPRTGELFF; DNA: TGTGCCAGTAGTATAGCCCCACGGACCGGGGAGCTGTTTTTT
J: TRBJ2-5; D: TRBD1; V: TRBV28; size: NA; CDR3: CASSNRGRRGTQYF; DNA: TGTGCCAGCAGTAACAGGGGCCGTCGGGGGACCCAGTACTTC
J: TRBJ2-1; D: NA; V: TRBV4-1; size: NA; CDR3: CASSPTMGPTNEQFF; DNA: TGCGCCAGCAGCCCCACAATGGGACCTACCAATGAGCAGTTCTTC
J: TRBJ1-1; D: NA; V: TRBV28; size: NA; CDR3: CASSPSGSGTEAFF; DNA: TGTGCCAGCAGTCCATCCGGGTCGGGCACTGAAGCTTTCTTT
J: TRBJ1-1; D: TRBD1; V: TRBV5-4; size: NA; CDR3: CASSSGGTAFWNTEAFF; DNA: TGTGCCAGCAGCTCGGGCGGGACAGCCTTTTGGAACACTGAAGCTTTCTTT
J: TRBJ2-3; D: TRBD1; V: TRBV11-2; size: once; CDR3: CASSLAGTGGLDTQYF; DNA: TGTGCCAGCAGCTTAGCCGGGACAGGGGGATTAGATACGCAGTATTTT
J: TRBJ2-7; D: TRBD2; V: TRBV5-1; size: NA; CDR3: CASSRGGERSSYEQYF; DNA: TGCGCCAGCAGCCGCGGGGGGGAGAGATCTTCCTACGAGCAGTACTTC
J: TRBJ2-7; D: TRBD1; V: TRBV27; size: NA; CDR3: CASEDRDHEQYF; DNA: TGTGCCAGTGAGGACAGGGACCACGAGCAGTACTTC
J: TRBJ2-7; D: NA; V: TRBV7-9; size: NA; CDR3: CASSSGSWGEQYF; DNA: TGTGCCAGCAGCTCTGGGTCTTGGGGCGAGCAGTACTTC
J: TRBJ1-2; D: NA; V: TRBV6-5; size: NA; CDR3: CASSYSTGPFYGYTF; DNA: TGTGCCAGCAGTTACTCGACTGGGCCCTTCTATGGCTACACCTTC
J: TRBJ1-4; D: NA; V: TRBV5-1; size: NA; CDR3: CASSLGYRGPNEKLFF; DNA: TGCGCCAGCAGCTTGGGATATCGGGGGCCCAATGAAAAACTGTTTTTT
J: TRBJ2-2; D: NA; V: TRBV28; size: NA; CDR3: CASSSSTGELFF; DNA: TGTGCCAGCAGTTCAAGCACCGGGGAGCTGTTTTTT
J: TRBJ1-2; D: NA; V: TRBV28; size: NA; CDR3: CASSSPDSYGYTF; DNA: TGTGCCAGCAGTTCCCCGGACAGCTATGGCTACACCTTC
J: TRBJ1-4; D: TRBD1; V: TRBV5-1; size: NA; CDR3: CASSIGTGNEKLFF; DNA: TGCGCCAGCAGCATCGGGACAGGGAATGAAAAACTGTTTTTT
J: TRBJ2-5; D: NA; V: TRBV5-1; size: NA; CDR3: CASSLASVDRETQYF; DNA: TGCGCCAGCAGCTTGGCTAGCGTCGACAGAGAGACCCAGTACTTC
J: TRBJ2-3; D: NA; V: TRBV5-4; size: NA; CDR3: CASSRPQGDTQYF; DNA: TGTGCCAGCAGCAGACCACAGGGCGATACGCAGTATTTT
J: TRBJ2-3; D: NA; V: TRBV5-1; size: NA; CDR3: CASSLAAFSRVADTQYF; DNA: TGCGCCAGCAGCTTGGCCGCATTTAGCAGAGTGGCAGATACGCAGTATTTT
J: TRBJ2-1; D: NA; V: TRBV10-3; size: NA; CDR3: CAISVAISYNEQFF; DNA: TGTGCCATCAGTGTGGCTATCTCCTACAATGAGCAGTTCTTC
J: TRBJ1-2; D: NA; V: TRBV7-9; size: NA; CDR3: CASSLTINYGYTF; DNA: TGTGCCAGCAGCTTGACGATTAACTATGGCTACACCTTC
J: TRBJ2-2; D: NA; V: TRBV6-4; size: NA; CDR3: CASSRSAGHANTGELFF; DNA: TGTGCCAGCAGCAGGTCCGCCGGGCACGCGAACACCGGGGAGCTGTTTTTT
J: TRBJ2-7; D: NA; V: TRBV2; size: NA; CDR3: CASSLRLASEQYF; DNA: TGTGCCAGCAGTCTCAGGCTCGCCTCCGAGCAGTACTTC
J: TRBJ1-5; D: TRBD1; V: TRBV7-3; size: NA; CDR3: CASSSIRQGDQPQHF; DNA: TGTGCCAGCAGCTCAATCCGACAGGGAGATCAGCCCCAGCATTTT
J: TRBJ1-2; D: NA; V: TRBV5-1; size: NA; CDR3: CASSPGGGALNYGYTF; DNA: TGCGCCAGCAGCCCCGGCGGGGGGGCACTTAACTATGGCTACACCTTC